These 16 T cell receptor beta chains share one sample of origin, sequenced in a study of CD8+ T cells in alopecia areata. RNA extraction was followed by reverse transcription into cDNA, which acted as the sequencing template. Generated by immunoSEQ multiplex PCR, the TCRdb table keeps only in-frame clones and is missing some. The sample consists of around 160,000 clones, around 86% of them appearing once. The sample here was CD8+ T cells sorted from blood, taken at week 0. The receptors stem from a human donor with alopecia areata.

The chain has TRBV9 and TRBJ1-1; D remains unclear. Trimming shortened V by 4 bases and J by 3 bases, and 10 bases separated the two germline ends. The germline V gene encodes CDR1 SGDLS and CDR2 YYNGEE. The CDR3 sequence is 13 residues long. The CDR3 DNA sequence: TGTGCCAGCAGCTCCTTGGTCGACACTGAAGCTTTCTTT. Its protein product is CASSSLVDTEAFF.

V is TRBV27 and J is TRBJ2-1; possible D gene TRBD2, 6 bases. Trimming took 2 bases from V and 9 from J, leaving 11 bases between them. The V gene's germline CDR1 is MNHEY and CDR2 SMNVEV (reference sequence). The CDR3 loop spans 13 amino acids. CDR3 bases: TGTGCCAGCAGTTTACTAGGGCGGGGTGAGCAGTTCTTC. Its translation is CASSLLGRGEQFF.

The chain joins TRBV6-5 to TRBJ1-1; D is unresolved. This CDR3 comprises 15 residues. CDR1 is MNHEY and CDR2 is SVGAGI in the germline V gene. V dropped 4 bases and J dropped 1 base, with 13 bases sitting between them. The CDR3 sequence is CASSCVETANTEAFF. The DNA of the CDR3 is TGTGCCAGCAGTTGCGTGGAGACCGCGAACACTGAAGCTTTCTTT.

The rearrangement links TRBV7-9 to TRBJ1-1; D not resolved. V was trimmed by 8 bases and J by 1 base, leaving 5 bases between them. Germline CDR1 reads SEHNR; CDR2 reads FQNEAQ (reference sequence). The CDR3 is 11 residues long. The CDR3 spells CASGTNTEAFF. CDR3 bases: TGTGCCAGCGGTACGAACACTGAAGCTTTCTTT.

V gene TRBV27 combines with J gene TRBJ1-1; no firm D call. V gave up 0 bases and J gave up 5 bases, with 7 bases separating them. The length of the CDR3 is 13 residues. Germline V gene data show CDR1 as MNHEY and CDR2 as SMNVEV (reference sequence). CDR3 in amino acids: CASSLSKVTEAFF. CDR3 DNA sequence: TGTGCCAGCAGTTTATCAAAGGTGACTGAAGCTTTCTTT.

In DNA form, the CDR3 reads TGCGCCAGCAGACCTGCGGGGCCTGACGAGCAGTACTTC. Encoded protein: CASRPAGPDEQYF. J is TRBJ2-7 and V is TRBV5-1; D is possibly TRBD2 (6 bases). V gave up 5 bases and J gave up 5 bases, with 14 bases separating them. CDR3 length: 13 residues. Germline CDR1 reads SGHRS; CDR2 reads YFSETQ.

In its sample, this clone was seen a few times. The sample carries other DNA sequences with the same CDR3. The chain joins TRBV29-1 to TRBJ2-7; 7 positions agree with TRBD1. After removal of 1 base from V and 4 bases from J, the junction contained 4 bases not matched to a gene. Germline V gene lookup returns CDR1 SQVTM and CDR2 ANQGSEA. The CDR3 has 13 amino acids. The CDR3 DNA follows: TGCAGCGTTGAAGGAACAGGGGAGTACGAGCAGTACTTC. Translating it yields CSVEGTGEYEQYF.

The chain links TRBV27 to TRBJ1-6; D possibly corresponds to TRBD1 (6 bases). The length of the CDR3 is 16 residues. The V gene's germline CDR1 is MNHEY and CDR2 SMNVEV (reference sequence). Trimming shortened V by 4 bases and J by 4 bases, and 14 bases separated the two germline ends. In nucleotides, the CDR3 is TGTGCCAGCAGTTGGGGAGGGGGGGGATATAATTCACCCCTCCACTTT. This translates into CASSWGGGGYNSPLHF.

CDR3 loop: CASSLTAGDSNTEAFF. The CDR3 region has the DNA TGTGCCAGCAGCTTAACCGCAGGGGATTCGAACACTGAAGCTTTCTTT. The genes are TRBV7-3 and TRBJ1-1, with a possible D match to TRBD1 (6 bases). Trimming took 0 bases from V and 1 from J, leaving 12 bases between them. The CDR3 totals 16 residues. The germline V gene has CDR1 SGHTA and CDR2 FQGTGA.

This clone was counted only a few times. This chain connects TRBV5-4 to TRBJ1-2, with a weak D call TRBD1 (5 bases). The germline gives CDR1 SGHNT, CDR2 YYREEE (reference sequence). This CDR3 is 14 amino acids long. Trimming shortened V by 7 bases and J by 3 bases, and 16 bases separated the two germline ends. This chain's CDR3 is CASGRDGSYYGYTF. In DNA form, the CDR3 reads TGTGCCAGCGGGAGGGACGGATCTTACTATGGCTACACCTTC.

CDR3 nucleotide sequence: TGTGCCAGCAGCTCCTCCGAGGACGGAGCTAACTATGGCTACACCTTC. This sequence encodes CASSSSEDGANYGYTF. The chain uses TRBV7-9 and TRBJ1-2, with D unclear. The germline CDR1 and CDR2 sequences are SEHNR and FQNEAQ (reference sequence). Trimming cost V 4 bases and J 0 bases, with 15 bases left between them. The CDR3 length is 16 residues. The full variable domain, rest sourced from reference TRBV7-9 and TRBJ1-2, is DTGVSQNPRHKITKRGQNVTFRCDPISEHNRLYWYRQTLGQGPEFLTYFQNEAQLEKSRLLSDRFSAERPKGSFSTLEIQRTEQGDSAMYLCASSSSEDGANYGYTFGSGTRLTVV.

The rearrangement links TRBV4-1 to TRBJ2-7, with D hard to call. The CDR3 length is 14 residues. Trimming stripped 0 bases from V and 3 bases from J, with 9 bases between. From germline, CDR1 is MGHRA and CDR2 YSYEKL. CDR3 amino acids: CASSQELGYYEQYF. The CDR3 nucleotides are TGCGCCAGCAGCCAAGAGCTTGGGTACTACGAGCAGTACTTC.

CDR3 nucleotide sequence: TGTGCCACCAGCAGAGCAACGGCAGCTGGCTACACCTTC. It yields the protein CATSRATAAGYTF. The V and J genes are TRBV15 and TRBJ1-2; D uncertain. This CDR3 contains 13 residues. CDR1 is LNHNV and CDR2 is YYDKDF in the germline V gene (reference sequence). Between the trimmed V and J ends, which lost 1 base and 7 bases, there was a span of 10 bases.

The gene calls are TRBV7-9 and TRBJ2-7; TRBD1 or TRBD2 may be the D gene (5 bases each). Germline assignment: CDR1 SEHNR and CDR2 FQNEAQ (reference sequence). This CDR3 contains 18 residues. Trimming cost V 5 bases and J 0 bases, with 23 bases left between them. The CDR3 spells CASSLGGAPGTRSYEQYF. The DNA for the CDR3 is TGTGCCAGCAGCCTGGGTGGTGCCCCCGGGACGCGCTCCTACGAGCAGTACTTC.

On this clone: One end of the junction varies from germline; a read error may be responsible. This chain joins TRBV6-1 and TRBJ2-1, with D perhaps TRBD2 (5 bases). There are 13 residues in the CDR3. In germline, CDR1 is MNHNS, CDR2 SASEGT. This chain's CDR3 is CAGSEAEVSEQFF. The CDR3 coding sequence is TGTGCCGGCAGTGAAGCGGAAGTATCTGAGCAGTTCTTC.

This clone was found once. The rearrangement links TRBV5-6 to TRBJ2-7; D gene unclear. The CDR3 runs to 12 residues. Trimming left V 1 base short and J 3 bases short, with 5 bases between. Germline V CDR1 and CDR2: SGHDT, YYEEEE. CDR3 protein: CASSLNLYEQYF. The CDR3 bases are TGTGCCAGCAGCTTGAACCTCTACGAGCAGTACTTC.